This TCR beta chain was profiled in a study of technical replicates of blood from several donors. Some clones are missing from TCRdb's copy, which holds only in-frame ones; the method was immunoSEQ multiplex PCR. The table lists under 85,000 clones, 86% of them singletons. CDR1 is MNHEY and CDR2 is SMNVEV in the germline V gene (reference sequence). The V segment lost 8 bases and the J segment 2 bases; nucleotides outside the gene matches: 4. The CDR3 runs 13 residues. The receptor was isolated from a human donor in good health. Some clones in this sample may be carry-over from other donors' samples. The sample comprised PBMCs. The chain couples TRBV27 to TRBJ2-3; 7 bases match TRBD1. CDR3 sequence (DNA): TGTGCCAGCCAGGACAGGAACACAGATACGCAGTATTTT. It specifies CASQDRNTDTQYF.